This T cell receptor beta chain was retrieved from a study of blood T cells in healthy people across ages. Study-wide results and caveats: It was found that TCR beta diversity correlated strongly with the percentage of naive T cells.

The authors ran a second PCR of about 7 to 11 cycles using a sample-barcoded 5' primer and a J-beta primer mix. TCRdb analysed the 5' RACE reads with MiXCR anew, one entry per CDR3 protein. The table shows about 640,000 distinct CDR3 sequences, with 58% occurring only once. A word on this clonotype: Its specificity is unknown.

Isolated PBMCs totaled at least 6 million in each sample. There are 13 residues in the CDR3. CDR1 is SGHRS and CDR2 is YFSETQ in the germline V gene. Trimming shortened V by 5 bases and J by 4 bases, and 9 bases separated the two germline ends. The chain carries TRBV5-1 and TRBJ2-2; tentative D call: TRBD1 (5 bases). The sequencing input was blood. This clonotype originated in a man between 60 and 75 years old in good health. CDR3 coding DNA: TGCGCCAGCAGGGGCAGGGCCACCGGGGAGCTGTTTTTT. Translating gives CASRGRATGELFF.